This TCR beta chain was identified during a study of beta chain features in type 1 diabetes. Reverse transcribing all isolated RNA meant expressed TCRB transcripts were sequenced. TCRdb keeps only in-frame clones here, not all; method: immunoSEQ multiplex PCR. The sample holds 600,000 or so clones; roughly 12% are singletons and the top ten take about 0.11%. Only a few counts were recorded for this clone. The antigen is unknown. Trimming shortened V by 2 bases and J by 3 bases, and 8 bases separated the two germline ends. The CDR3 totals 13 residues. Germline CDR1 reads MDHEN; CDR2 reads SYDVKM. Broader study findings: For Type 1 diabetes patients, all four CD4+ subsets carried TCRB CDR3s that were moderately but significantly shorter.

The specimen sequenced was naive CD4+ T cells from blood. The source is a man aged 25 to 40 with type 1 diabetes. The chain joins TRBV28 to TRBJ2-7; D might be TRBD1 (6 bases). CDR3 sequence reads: CASSLTGFYEQYF. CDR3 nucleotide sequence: TGTGCCAGCAGTTTAACAGGGTTCTACGAGCAGTACTTC.